Following are 26 T cell receptor beta chains from one sample sequenced in a study of identical twins. TCRdb independently ran MiXCR on the 5' RACE reads; one entry per CDR3 protein. The table records some 200,000 distinct CDR3 sequences, less than 8% of them present only once. These data were likewise used in another study, on yellow fever vaccine responses in identical twins.

Specimen: memory (CD45RO+) T cells sorted from blood. The receptors come from a woman aged 18-29 years in good health.

The chain carries TRBV12-3 or TRBV12-4 and TRBJ2-6, with 8 bases that match TRBD1. This CDR3 spans 17 amino acids. J lost 4 bases, V lost 7 bases, and 12 bases had no gene match. The CDR3 nucleotides read TGTGCCAGCACACCGGAGACAGGGGAGATGGGGGCCAACGTCCTGACTTTC. Translating gives CASTPETGEMGANVLTF.

This clonotype appeared a few times. The chain has TRBV6-1 and TRBJ2-3; no clear D gene. CDR3 length equals 12 residues. Germline-derived CDR1 and CDR2 are MNHNS and SASEGT. V was cut by 6 bases and J by 4 bases, with 8 bases left in between. CDR3 amino acids: CASRVGADTQYF. CDR3 nucleotides: TGTGCCAGCAGGGTCGGAGCAGATACGCAGTATTTT.

V and J are TRBV27 and TRBJ2-4; the match to TRBD2 covers 11 bases. J gave up 6 bases and V 3 bases, and 4 bases lay outside the gene matches. Germline values: CDR1 MNHEY, CDR2 SMNVEV (reference sequence). The length of the CDR3 is 15 residues. CDR3 bases: TGTGCCAGCAGTTTCGGGACTAGCGGCCGAAACATTCAGTACTTC. This gives the protein CASSFGTSGRNIQYF.

This clonotype was observed a handful of times. Since a much larger clone is just one base distant, this may be a read error. The chain links TRBV7-9 to TRBJ2-3; TRBD2 aligns across 9 bases. This CDR3 comprises 15 residues. Germline trimming cut 1 base from V and 2 bases from J; bases unmatched to any gene: 1. Germline CDR1 reads SEHNR; CDR2 reads FQNEAQ (reference sequence). The CDR3 is CASSLGGRDTDTQYF. The CDR3, as DNA: TGTGCCAGCAGCTTAGGCGGGAGGGACACAGATACGCAGTATTTT.

This clonotype was counted ten times or more. The chain recombines TRBV3-1 with TRBJ2-2, with D perhaps TRBD1 or TRBD2 (5 bases each). Germline values: CDR1 LGHDT, CDR2 YNNKEL (reference sequence). The CDR3 extends over 17 amino acids. Trimming took 4 bases from V and 3 from J, leaving 18 bases between them. The CDR3 here is CASSPRHLGTDTGELFF. Written as DNA, the CDR3 is TGTGCCAGCAGCCCACGGCATCTCGGGACGGACACCGGGGAGCTGTTTTTT.

The CDR3 loop is CASSHHGLSDTQYF. In DNA, the CDR3 is TGCGCCAGCAGTCATCACGGACTCAGCGATACGCAGTATTTT. The chain combines TRBV23-1 with TRBJ2-3, with D perhaps TRBD2 (5 bases). TRBV23-1 is an ORF, and what it does is uncertain. The CDR3 covers 14 residues. The V gene lost 3 bases and the J gene lost 6 bases, with 13 bases spanning the gap.

This clonotype was recorded a few times. CDR3 coding DNA: TGTGCCAGCAGCCCCGACCATGGGACAGGATACAATGAGCAGTTCTTC. As protein: CASSPDHGTGYNEQFF. The V call is TRBV11-3, the J call TRBJ2-1; 8 bases match TRBD1. The CDR3 runs to 16 residues. CDR1 is SGHNT, CDR2 YENEEA, per germline. V dropped 5 bases and J dropped 4; count of bases not matched to a gene: 10.

The chain uses TRBV6-1 and TRBJ2-7; 7 bases fit TRBD1. Per the germline V gene, CDR1 is MNHNS and CDR2 is SASEGT. There are 14 residues in the CDR3. The junction had 7 bases not matched to a gene; V was cut back by 5 bases and J by 3 bases. In DNA form, the CDR3 reads TGTGCCAGCAGTCTTAGGGACAGAATCTACGAGCAGTACTTC. This translates into CASSLRDRIYEQYF.

The chain links TRBV5-1 to TRBJ2-5; 7 positions match TRBD2. Germline trimming cut 0 bases from V and 3 bases from J; bases unmatched to any gene: 2. Germline values: CDR1 SGHRS, CDR2 YFSETQ. The CDR3 spans 14 residues. CDR3 sequence (DNA): TGCGCCAGCAGCTTGGGGGGGACTAAAGAGACCCAGTACTTC. It codes for CASSLGGTKETQYF.

The V call is TRBV20-1, the J call TRBJ2-2; no reliable D call. This CDR3 is 17 amino acids long. CDR1 is DFQATT, CDR2 SNEGSKA, per germline (reference sequence). Trimming shortened V by 1 base and J by 1 base, and 16 bases separated the two germline ends. CDR3 in amino acids: CSARVPSQVGNTGELFF. Written as DNA, the CDR3 is TGCAGTGCTAGAGTCCCTTCCCAGGTTGGGAACACCGGGGAGCTGTTTTTT.

This clonotype was seen repeatedly, ten times or more. The chain combines TRBV20-1 with TRBJ2-7; D perhaps matches TRBD1 (6 bases). Trimming removed 3 bases at V and 4 bases at J, with 19 bases between. Germline CDR1 and CDR2: DFQATT and SNEGSKA (reference sequence). The CDR3 consists of 15 residues. CDR3 coding DNA: TGCAGTGCTAGTCCCAGGGGAATCCCTAAGTACGAGCAGTACTTC. Encoded protein: CSASPRGIPKYEQYF.

This CDR3 is CSARPQGSEAFF. CDR3 DNA: TGCAGTGCTAGACCTCAGGGTTCGGAAGCTTTCTTT. V usage is TRBV20-1 and J usage is TRBJ1-1; tentative D call: TRBD1 (5 bases). V was shortened by 2 bases and J by 8 bases, with 12 bases between the two germline ends. The CDR3 extends over 12 amino acids. The germline gives CDR1 DFQATT, CDR2 SNEGSKA (reference sequence).

The rearrangement uses TRBV11-3 and TRBJ2-1; either TRBD1 or TRBD2 may fit D (5 bases each). From germline, CDR1 is SGHNT and CDR2 YENEEA. This CDR3 has 14 residues. The V gene lost 0 bases and the J gene lost 7 bases, with 10 bases spanning the gap. CDR3 residues: CASSLDRGQNEQFF. The CDR3 coding sequence is TGTGCCAGCAGCTTAGATCGGGGCCAAAATGAGCAGTTCTTC.

This clonotype was found a few times. V and J are TRBV6-2 or TRBV6-3 and TRBJ1-5, with 10 bases identical to TRBD1. J was trimmed by 2 bases and V by 1 base; bases with no gene match: 5. The CDR3 totals 17 residues. Per germline, CDR1 MNHEY and CDR2 SVGEGT. CDR3: CASSYFPGTGGNQPQHF. The DNA for the CDR3 is TGTGCCAGCAGTTACTTTCCCGGGACAGGGGGCAATCAGCCCCAGCATTTT.

Many counts were recorded for this clonotype. The CDR3 protein is CASRGPLMNTEAFF. CDR3 coding DNA: TGCGCCAGCAGAGGTCCACTAATGAACACTGAAGCTTTCTTT. The chain is built from TRBV4-1 and TRBJ1-1; no clear D. This CDR3 contains 14 residues. V lost 6 bases to trimming and J lost 0 bases, with 11 bases between them. Germline V gene lookup returns CDR1 MGHRA and CDR2 YSYEKL.

The chain combines TRBV7-2 with TRBJ2-3, with D perhaps TRBD1 or TRBD2 (6 bases each). The CDR3 is 17 residues long. Trimming took 5 bases from V and 0 from J, leaving 18 bases between them. Germline loops: CDR1 SGHTA, CDR2 FQGNSA. CDR3 region: CASSPRWGAPSTDTQYF. The CDR3 DNA reads TGTGCCAGCAGCCCCCGATGGGGGGCCCCTAGCACAGATACGCAGTATTTT.

This clonotype was observed a handful of times. The CDR3 bases are TGCAGTGCTAGAGAAGGACGTTCGAACACTGAAGCTTTCTTT. Its translation is CSAREGRSNTEAFF. V and J are TRBV20-1 and TRBJ1-1, with no clear D. V was cut by 0 bases and J by 1 base, with 9 bases left in between. CDR1 is DFQATT, CDR2 SNEGSKA, per germline (reference sequence). The CDR3 sequence is 14 residues long.

This clonotype was found many times. The V and J genes are TRBV4-3 and TRBJ2-1, with 8 bases aligning to TRBD1. Germline loops: CDR1 LGHNA, CDR2 YSLEER. V dropped 4 bases and J dropped 6; count of bases not matched to a gene: 8. The CDR3 covers 15 residues. The CDR3 DNA follows: TGCGCCAGCAGCCCCAGACAGGGGTTCGCCAATGAGCAGTTCTTC. As protein: CASSPRQGFANEQFF.

This clonotype was seen repeatedly, ten times or more. V is TRBV29-1 and J is TRBJ2-7, with 8 bases matching TRBD2. V gave up 7 bases and J gave up 5 bases; unmatched junction bases: 13. The V gene's germline CDR1 is SQVTM and CDR2 ANQGSEA. This CDR3 spans 14 amino acids. For the CDR3, the DNA is TGCAGCGCCTTCGGGAGGGAACCCACGGACGAGCAGTACTTC. Encoded protein: CSAFGREPTDEQYF.

The rearrangement joins TRBV21-1 to TRBJ1-1. TRBV21-1 is given as a pseudogene. This CDR3 is 17 amino acids long. CDR3 coding DNA: TGTGCCAGCAGCACCCTCCCAAGGAAGGGAATGAACACTGAAGCTTTCTTT. This gives the protein CASSTLPRKGMNTEAFF.

This chain connects TRBV7-8 to TRBJ2-5, with D maybe TRBD1 (6 bases). The CDR3 covers 13 residues. Germline loops: CDR1 SGHVS, CDR2 FQNEAQ. V gave up 1 base and J gave up 5 bases, with 8 bases separating them. Written as DNA, the CDR3 is TGTGCCAGCAGCTTAGACAGGGATGAGACCCAGTACTTC. Its protein product is CASSLDRDETQYF.

The chain couples TRBV3-1 to TRBJ2-7; D perhaps matches TRBD1 (5 bases). Germline assignment: CDR1 LGHDT and CDR2 YNNKEL (reference sequence). V lost 6 bases and J lost 0, with 12 bases in between. This CDR3 is 14 amino acids long. The CDR3 sequence is CASSPGSSSYEQYF. The DNA of the CDR3 is TGTGCCAGCAGTCCAGGGTCGAGCTCCTACGAGCAGTACTTC.

The chain recombines TRBV29-1 with TRBJ1-4; TRBD1 matches 11 bases. Trimming removed 6 bases from V and 10 bases from J; junction bases left unmatched: 10. Per germline, CDR1 SQVTM and CDR2 ANQGSEA. The CDR3 is made up of 14 amino acids. CDR3 amino acids: CSVRTGGGEVKLFF. The CDR3 DNA is TGCAGCGTACGGACAGGGGGCGGAGAGGTAAAACTGTTTTTT.

The J gene is TRBJ1-1, the V gene TRBV27; D not resolved. The CDR3 has 11 residues. Germline V gene data show CDR1 as MNHEY and CDR2 as SMNVEV (reference sequence). CDR3 protein: CHSRYNTEAFF. CDR3 in DNA: TGTCACAGTCGATACAACACTGAAGCTTTCTTT.

Ten or more counts support this clonotype. The rearrangement links TRBV9 to TRBJ2-1; D remains unclear. The CDR3 consists of 15 residues. CDR1 and CDR2 (germline): SGDLS, YYNGEE. The V gene lost 3 bases and the J gene lost 8 bases, with 18 bases spanning the gap. The CDR3 spells CASSARVRAWDEQFF. DNA of the CDR3: TGTGCCAGCAGCGCTCGGGTCCGGGCCTGGGATGAGCAGTTCTTC.

This chain uses TRBV5-1 with TRBJ2-2; 16 bases fit TRBD2. Germline assignment: CDR1 SGHRS and CDR2 YFSETQ. V lost 2 bases and J lost 4; bases outside the gene matches: 5. CDR3 length: 18 residues. The CDR3 reads CASSFGTSGRAITGELFF. The CDR3 DNA follows: TGCGCCAGCAGCTTTGGGACTAGCGGGAGGGCCATCACCGGGGAGCTGTTTTTT.